Each of the 24 T cell receptor beta chains below was sequenced from the same sample in a study of T cell responses to AZD1222 COVID-19 vaccine. TCRdb keeps only in-frame clones here, not all; method: immunoSEQ multiplex PCR. The table records about 96,000 clones, 75% to 90% of them present only once. The sample here was peripheral blood, taken on day 0 of AZD1222 vaccination. Receptors were obtained from an adult in good health.

The chain couples TRBV7-2 to TRBJ2-7; D might be TRBD1 or TRBD2, each matching 6 bases. Trimming took 1 base from V and 6 from J, leaving 16 bases between them. CDR1 is SGHTA, CDR2 FQGNSA, per germline. The CDR3 is 15 residues long. The CDR3 is CASSLGARGDSEQYF. The CDR3 DNA reads as TGTGCCAGCAGCTTAGGAGCTAGGGGGGATTCCGAGCAGTACTTC.

This chain joins TRBV7-9 and TRBJ2-3; D not certain. V was trimmed by 2 bases and J by 6 bases, leaving 3 bases between them. The CDR3 extends over 11 amino acids. In germline, CDR1 is SEHNR, CDR2 FQNEAQ (reference sequence). The CDR3 sequence: CASSLSDTQYF. Here the CDR3 DNA reads TGTGCCAGCAGCTTATCTGATACGCAGTATTTT.

V gene TRBV24-1 combines with J gene TRBJ2-7, with 7 bases fitting TRBD1. Losses at the gene ends were 4 bases for V and 4 bases for J; bases not matched to a gene: 9. CDR1 KGHDR and CDR2 SFDVKD come from the germline V gene. The CDR3 totals 15 residues. Here the CDR3 DNA reads TGTGCCACCAGTGAGGGAGCAAGGGGGCGGTACGAGCAGTACTTC. As protein: CATSEGARGRYEQYF.

In its sample, this clone was seen once. The chain has TRBV27 and TRBJ1-1; 9 bases fit TRBD1. The CDR3 has 15 residues. V lost 8 bases and J lost 6; bases outside the gene matches: 13. Germline V gives CDR1 MNHEY, CDR2 SMNVEV (reference sequence). The CDR3 loop is CASRPGTGSAAEAFF. The CDR3 region has the DNA TGTGCCAGCCGTCCCGGGACAGGGTCGGCGGCTGAAGCTTTCTTT.

The chain recombines TRBV29-1 with TRBJ1-1, with D possibly matching TRBD1 (5 bases). Germline CDR1 SQVTM, CDR2 ANQGSEA. Trimming removed 7 bases at V and 4 bases at J, with 22 bases between. The CDR3 runs 15 residues. The chain's CDR3 is CSGGGTMGRSTEAFF. In nucleotides, the CDR3 is TGCAGCGGGGGAGGGACCATGGGTCGGAGCACTGAAGCTTTCTTT.

This chain connects TRBV5-1 to TRBJ2-2, with 8 bases that match TRBD1. The trim removed 4 bases at V and 3 bases at J, leaving 2 bases unmatched. Germline values: CDR1 SGHRS, CDR2 YFSETQ. CDR3 length: 14 residues. CDR3 amino acids: CASSQGAYTGELFF. The DNA for the CDR3 is TGCGCCAGCAGCCAGGGGGCTTACACCGGGGAGCTGTTTTTT.

V is TRBV6-5 and J is TRBJ2-1; D call uncertain. From germline, CDR1 is MNHEY and CDR2 SVGAGI. V lost 3 bases to trimming and J lost 9 bases, with 6 bases between them. The CDR3 spans 11 residues. The CDR3 DNA reads as TGTGCCAGCAGTTATACGGGTGAGCAGTTCTTC. As protein: CASSYTGEQFF.

The chain carries TRBV10-1 and TRBJ1-3, with D possibly being TRBD1 (5 bases). Germline CDR1 reads WNHNN; CDR2 reads SYGVQD (reference sequence). This CDR3 has 15 residues. Trimming pared 6 bases from V and 7 bases from J, leaving 19 bases between. The CDR3 spells CASRLGQPEGNTIYF. As DNA, the CDR3 is TGCGCCAGCAGATTGGGGCAGCCAGAAGGGAACACCATATATTTT.

The chain recombines TRBV9 with TRBJ2-2, with TRBD2 as a possible D gene (6 bases). Trimming took 0 bases from V and 0 from J, leaving 12 bases between them. CDR1 is SGDLS, CDR2 YYNGEE, per germline. The CDR3 consists of 17 residues. The CDR3 reads CASSVADPGANTGELFF. Here the CDR3 DNA reads TGTGCCAGCAGCGTAGCTGATCCGGGGGCGAACACCGGGGAGCTGTTTTTT.

J is TRBJ2-3 and V is TRBV6-5; 9 bases align to TRBD2. This CDR3 is built from 16 residues. The V and J ends lost 2 bases and 2 bases, in that order; junction bases with no gene match: 5. Looked up from germline, CDR1 is MNHEY and CDR2 is SVGAGI. This CDR3 reads CASSYRSGRSTDTQYF. Written as DNA, the CDR3 is TGTGCCAGCAGTTACCGTAGCGGGAGATCCACAGATACGCAGTATTTT.

V is TRBV7-8 and J is TRBJ2-2; D is perhaps TRBD1 (5 bases). With 1 base removed from V and 8 bases from J, the gap between germline ends came to 8 bases. The germline V gene has CDR1 SGHVS and CDR2 FQNEAQ. This CDR3 has 13 residues. CDR3: CASSLDGAGELFF. The CDR3 DNA follows: TGTGCCAGCAGCTTAGATGGGGCGGGGGAGCTGTTTTTT.

V and J are TRBV24-1 and TRBJ1-4; 10 bases are shared with TRBD1. J was trimmed by 6 bases and V by 4 bases; bases with no gene match: 1. This CDR3 spans 14 amino acids. Per the germline V gene, CDR1 is KGHDR and CDR2 is SFDVKD. The CDR3 DNA reads as TGTGCCACCAGTGAGGGACAGGGGCATGAAAAACTGTTTTTT. It yields the protein CATSEGQGHEKLFF.

The chain is built from TRBV4-1 and TRBJ2-7, with D tentatively TRBD2 (6 bases). CDR1 and CDR2 (germline): MGHRA, YSYEKL. V lost 3 bases and J 1 base, leaving 13 bases between the germline ends. The CDR3 consists of 15 residues. The CDR3 sequence: CASSQAGQSSYEQYF. As DNA, the CDR3 is TGCGCCAGCAGCCAGGCGGGGCAGAGTTCCTACGAGCAGTACTTC.

CDR3 protein: CASSTRQGNTEAFF. As DNA, the CDR3 is TGTGCCAGCAGCACCCGACAGGGAAACACTGAAGCTTTCTTT. The chain carries TRBV3-1 (or the pseudogene TRBV3-2) and TRBJ1-1; 7 positions match TRBD1. Looked up from germline, CDR1 is LGHDT and CDR2 is YNNKEL (reference sequence). Trimming at V came to 5 bases and at J to 2 bases, leaving 5 bases not matched to a gene. The CDR3 is 14 residues long.

The J gene is TRBJ1-2, the V gene TRBV27; the D is unclear. Germline V gene lookup returns CDR1 MNHEY and CDR2 SMNVEV (reference sequence). Trimming cost V 2 bases and J 0 bases, with 13 bases left between them. The CDR3 contains 16 residues. CDR3 bases: TGTGCCAGCAGTTTACCCCGCCGGGAATCTAACTATGGCTACACCTTC. Amino acid sequence: CASSLPRRESNYGYTF.

The chain has TRBV7-9 and TRBJ2-7; 8 bases map to TRBD1. V shed 2 bases and J 5 bases; nucleotides not matched to a gene: 8. The CDR3 extends over 15 amino acids. The germline CDR1 and CDR2 sequences are SEHNR and FQNEAQ (reference sequence). The CDR3 bases are TGTGCCAGCAGCTTATCTCAGGGGGCGCGGGACGAGCAGTACTTC. It specifies CASSLSQGARDEQYF.

The chain joins TRBV4-3 to TRBJ2-1, with TRBD2 identical over 9 bases. Germline V CDR1 and CDR2: LGHNA, YSLEER. The CDR3 totals 20 residues. V gave up 0 bases and J gave up 4 bases; unmatched junction bases: 16. Here the CDR3 reads CASSQELRVAGDLSYNEQFF. The DNA for the CDR3 is TGCGCCAGCAGCCAAGAGTTGAGGGTAGCGGGAGATCTTTCTTACAATGAGCAGTTCTTC.

This sequence joins TRBV4-3 and TRBJ2-7, with 9 bases lining up with TRBD2. The CDR3 extends over 16 amino acids. Germline V gene lookup returns CDR1 LGHNA and CDR2 YSLEER. With 5 bases clipped from V and 2 bases from J, the junction kept 10 bases outside the gene matches. CDR3 sequence (DNA): TGCGCCAGCAGCGCTAATCCAGCGGGAGGACCCTACGAGCAGTACTTC. It translates to CASSANPAGGPYEQYF.

The rearrangement links TRBV30 to TRBJ1-2; no clear D. There are 14 residues in the CDR3. The V gene lost 2 bases and the J gene lost 0 bases, with 10 bases spanning the gap. CDR1 and CDR2 from the germline V gene are GTSNPN and SVGIG (reference sequence). This chain's CDR3 is CAWSPGPTNYGYTF. The CDR3 DNA follows: TGTGCCTGGAGTCCCGGACCCACTAACTATGGCTACACCTTC.

The chain is built from TRBV5-1 and TRBJ2-1; D is perhaps TRBD1 or TRBD2 (5 bases each). Trimming took off 3 bases at V and 7 bases at J, with 11 bases between the two ends. The germline V gene encodes CDR1 SGHRS and CDR2 YFSETQ. The CDR3 runs to 13 residues. Here the CDR3 DNA reads TGCGCCAGCAGCTGGGGGTCGGGGAATGAGCAGTTCTTC. It is translated as CASSWGSGNEQFF.

CDR3 amino acids: CASSMGRNEQFF. The CDR3 DNA is TGTGCCAGTAGTATGGGGCGAAATGAGCAGTTCTTC. The V call is TRBV19, the J call TRBJ2-1, with D perhaps matching TRBD1 (5 bases). This CDR3 is 12 amino acids long. CDR1 and CDR2 (germline): LNHDA, SQIVND (reference sequence). Trimming shortened V by 3 bases and J by 7 bases, and 7 bases separated the two germline ends.

The gene calls are TRBV6-2 or TRBV6-3 and TRBJ1-5, with TRBD1 matching 8 bases. The CDR3 totals 17 residues. V lost 4 bases, J lost 2 bases, and 10 bases stayed unmatched. Germline V gene data show CDR1 as MNHEY and CDR2 as SVGEGT. The chain's CDR3 is CASSSGQGATRNQPQHF. The CDR3 bases are TGTGCCAGCAGTTCAGGACAGGGAGCAACGCGCAATCAGCCCCAGCATTTT.

This chain uses TRBV19 with TRBJ2-5, with 8 positions matching TRBD1. Germline CDR1 is LNHDA and CDR2 is SQIVND (reference sequence). The CDR3 spans 17 residues. Trimming took 4 bases from V and 4 from J; bases not matched to a gene: 14. The chain's CDR3 is CASSTPHPQGARETQYF. CDR3 coding DNA: TGTGCCAGTAGTACACCCCACCCCCAGGGGGCGCGAGAGACCCAGTACTTC.

The CDR3 spells CSVGPGGNTEAFF. The CDR3 nucleotides are TGCAGCGTAGGACCGGGTGGTAACACTGAAGCTTTCTTT. The V call is TRBV29-1, the J call TRBJ1-1; D not certain. The V gene lost 6 bases and the J gene lost 2 bases, with 13 bases spanning the gap. The CDR3 has 13 residues. Germline CDR1 is SQVTM and CDR2 is ANQGSEA.